The clone carrying this T cell receptor beta chain appeared many times. No antigen is known for it. The record originates from a study of response to subunit inactivated influenza vaccine. Whole-study results and caveats: The authors suggested that few new T cells are recruited per seasonal influenza vaccination.

Each CDR3 protein is one row after TCRdb ran MiXCR on the RT-PCR reads. Of about 480,000 distinct CDR3 sequences in the sample, 10% to 15% are singletons; the top ten hold less than 15%. V lost 4 bases, J lost 2 bases, and 6 bases lay in between. CDR3 length: 14 residues. Germline CDR1 and CDR2: MNHEY and SVGEGT. The sequence was obtained from a man between 50 and 59 years old who received an inactivated influenza vaccine. This sequence joins TRBV6-2 or TRBV6-3 and TRBJ1-6, with TRBD1 as a possible D gene (6 bases). The sample consisted of PBMCs from blood, taken more than 35 days after vaccination. The CDR3 sequence is CASSWDTYNSPLHF. The CDR3 region has the DNA TGTGCCAGCAGTTGGGACACCTATAATTCACCCCTCCACTTT.